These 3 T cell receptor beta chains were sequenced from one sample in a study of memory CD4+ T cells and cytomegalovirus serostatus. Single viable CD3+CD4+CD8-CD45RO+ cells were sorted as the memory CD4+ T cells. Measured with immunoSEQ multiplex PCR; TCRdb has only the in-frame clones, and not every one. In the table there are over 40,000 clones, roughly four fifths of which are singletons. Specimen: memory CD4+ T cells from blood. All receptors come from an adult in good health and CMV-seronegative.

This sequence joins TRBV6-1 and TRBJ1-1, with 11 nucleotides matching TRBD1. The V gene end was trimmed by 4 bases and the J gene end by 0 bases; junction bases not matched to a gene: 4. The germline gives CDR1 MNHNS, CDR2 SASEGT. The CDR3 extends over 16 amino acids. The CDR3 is CASSGTGGLMNTEAFF. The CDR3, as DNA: TGTGCCAGCAGTGGGACAGGGGGCTTGATGAACACTGAAGCTTTCTTT.

The CDR3 DNA reads TGTGCCAGTAGTAATAGCCGAGGGTTACGTGGCACCGGGGAGCTGTTTTTT. Translating gives CASSNSRGLRGTGELFF. The J gene is TRBJ2-2, the V gene TRBV19, with D maybe TRBD2 (5 bases). This CDR3 has 17 residues. Deletions cut 4 bases from V and 4 bases from J, with 19 bases between. Germline V gene sequence: CDR1 LNHDA, CDR2 SQIVND (reference sequence).

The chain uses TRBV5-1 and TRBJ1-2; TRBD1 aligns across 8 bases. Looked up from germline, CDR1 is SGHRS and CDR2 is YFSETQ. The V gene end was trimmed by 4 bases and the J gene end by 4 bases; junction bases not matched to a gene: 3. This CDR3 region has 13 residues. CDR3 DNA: TGCGCCAGCAGCACCGGACAGGGCTATGGCTACACCTTC. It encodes CASSTGQGYGYTF.